Listed here are 13 T cell receptor beta chains from one sample, sequenced in a study of blood T cells in healthy people across ages. A second PCR, run for about 6 to 11 cycles, used a sample-barcoded 5' primer plus a J-beta primer mix. From the 5' RACE reads, TCRdb called clonotypes with MiXCR, one entry per CDR3 protein. The sample consists of roughly 800,000 distinct CDR3 sequences, around a quarter of them appearing once. These same data were also listed under a study on T cells of mothers and their children.

Sample: blood. Receptors originate from a boy between 5 and 17 years old in good health.

V gene TRBV9 combines with J gene TRBJ2-7, with TRBD1 as a possible D gene (6 bases). Trimming cost V 0 bases and J 2 bases, with 15 bases left between them. The CDR3 has 16 residues. Germline V gene lookup returns CDR1 SGDLS and CDR2 YYNGEE. The CDR3 coding sequence is TGTGCCAGCAGCGTAGGCCGGGGAAAGGGGGCCTACGAGCAGTACTTC. Protein: CASSVGRGKGAYEQYF.

This clonotype was seen only a few times. This chain links TRBV21-1 with TRBJ2-3; the DNA was not used to check the table's D call, TRBD2. TRBV21-1 is given as a pseudogene. This CDR3 has 19 residues. The CDR3 sequence is CASSKALVPERGGADTQYF. The CDR3 nucleotides are TGTGCCAGCAGCAAAGCCCTGGTACCAGAGCGGGGGGGGGCAGATACGCAGTATTTT.

The table lists this clonotype with a few counts. This rearrangement joins TRBV12-3 or TRBV12-4 to TRBJ1-2; 12 bases agree with TRBD1. J lost 4 bases, V lost 4 bases, and 7 bases had no gene match. The CDR3 sequence is 16 residues long. CDR3 region: CASSSGTGGQSYGYTF. The CDR3 DNA reads TGTGCCAGCAGTTCCGGGACAGGGGGCCAAAGCTATGGCTACACCTTC.

V is TRBV20-1 and J is TRBJ2-5; D gene ambiguous. The J call is in doubt because the DNA end fits TRBJ2-7 better. The CDR3 has 10 residues. From germline, CDR1 is DFQATT and CDR2 SNEGSKA (reference sequence). DNA for the CDR3: TGCAGTGCCGGCTCCTACGAGCAGTACTTC. It specifies CSAGSYEQYF.

This clonotype was counted only a few times. The rearrangement uses TRBV28 and TRBJ2-7; tentatively, D is TRBD1 or TRBD2 (5 bases each). CDR3 size: 11 residues. Looked up from germline, CDR1 is MDHEN and CDR2 is SYDVKM. CDR3 DNA sequence: TGTGCTACTGGGGGAACCTACGAGCAGTACTTC. It yields the protein CATGGTYEQYF.

This clonotype was counted a few times. This sequence joins TRBV6-1 and TRBJ2-5; D ambiguous. The V gene lost 6 bases and the J gene lost 0 bases, with 14 bases spanning the gap. CDR1 and CDR2 (germline): MNHNS, SASEGT. The CDR3 loop spans 15 amino acids. The CDR3 region is CASSQNAGYQETQYF. The CDR3 region has the DNA TGTGCCAGCAGCCAAAACGCAGGTTACCAAGAGACCCAGTACTTC.

The chain is built from TRBV20-1 and TRBJ2-5; 8 bases match TRBD2. The CDR3 has 17 residues. V shed 2 bases, J shed 1 base, and the junction held 12 bases outside the gene matches. CDR1 DFQATT and CDR2 SNEGSKA come from the germline V gene (reference sequence). CDR3 DNA: TGCAGTGCTAGATTTCGCCCGGCTAGCGGGTTCCAAGAGACCCAGTACTTC. Its protein product is CSARFRPASGFQETQYF.

In this sample, this clonotype turned up a few times. J is TRBJ2-5 and V is TRBV7-9; D might be TRBD2 (7 bases). The J call may be in error: the DNA end matches TRBJ2-7 better. Germline V CDR1 and CDR2: SEHNR, FQNEAQ (reference sequence). The CDR3 has 12 amino acids. This CDR3 reads CASRGARYEQYF. The CDR3 DNA sequence: TGTGCCAGCCGGGGGGCGCGCTACGAGCAGTACTTC.

There are a few counts of this clonotype. V gene TRBV6-4 combines with J gene TRBJ1-2; TRBD1 aligns across 7 bases. Losses at the gene ends were 11 bases for V and 8 bases for J; bases not matched to a gene: 17. CDR3 size: 14 residues. Germline V gene data show CDR1 as MRHNA and CDR2 as SNTAGT. The CDR3 loop reads CAHTPGWTGWGYTF. As DNA, the CDR3 is TGTGCCCACACCCCTGGGTGGACAGGTTGGGGCTACACCTTC.

This clonotype was detected a few times. This chain connects TRBV27 to TRBJ2-5; TRBD1 is a possible D gene (6 bases). The J call may not be correct, given that the DNA end is closer to TRBJ2-7. Germline CDR1 is MNHEY and CDR2 is SMNVEV (reference sequence). The CDR3 is 16 residues long. The CDR3 sequence is CASSLSVRQATYEQYF. The CDR3 DNA is TGTGCCAGCAGTTTATCGGTAAGACAGGCTACCTACGAGCAGTACTTC.

This sequence joins TRBV7-6 and TRBJ1-1; TRBD1 might be the D (6 bases). This CDR3 has 14 residues. Germline V lookup: CDR1 SGHVS, CDR2 FNYEAQ. The V gene lost 3 bases and the J gene lost 8 bases, with 16 bases spanning the gap. CDR3 amino acids: CASSFLPGAQEAFF. DNA of the CDR3: TGTGCCAGCAGCTTTCTGCCGGGGGCGCAGGAAGCTTTCTTT. Filled out from reference TRBV7-6 and TRBJ1-1, the complete variable domain reads GAGVSQSPRYKVTKRGQDVALRCDPISGHVSLYWYRQALGQGPEFLTYFNYEAQQDKSGLPNDRFSAERPEGSISTLTIQRTEQRDSAMYRCASSFLPGAQEAFFGQGTRLTVV.

V gene TRBV20-1 combines with J gene TRBJ2-5; TRBD2 aligns across 9 bases. Per germline, CDR1 DFQATT and CDR2 SNEGSKA (reference sequence). There are 13 residues in the CDR3. V lost 6 bases and J lost 4; bases outside the gene matches: 6. CDR3: CSAYSGGGETQYF. For the CDR3, the DNA is TGCAGTGCATATAGCGGGGGAGGAGAGACCCAGTACTTC.

This clonotype showed up just once. Germline is not matched at one junction end, which may reflect a read error. V is TRBV6-1 and J is TRBJ2-5; no clear D gene. The DNA end lines up better with TRBJ2-7; the J call may be wrong. Germline V gives CDR1 MNHNS, CDR2 SASEGT. The CDR3 runs 14 residues. The CDR3 region has the DNA TGTACCAGCAGTGCTGAGATTATCGCCTACGAGCAGTACTTC. Translating it yields CTSSAEIIAYEQYF.